This T cell receptor (beta chain) was sequenced in a study of response to subunit inactivated influenza vaccine. Study-wide results and caveats: The study's authors posited that every seasonal influenza vaccination enlists few new T cells.

The V gene's germline CDR1 is MNHEY and CDR2 SVGEGT. The CDR3 extends over 16 amino acids. V was pared by 0 bases and J by 1 base, with 9 bases between. There are a few counts of this clonotype. The antigen is not known. MiXCR, applied by TCRdb to the RT-PCR reads, yields one record per CDR3 protein. The sample yields around 570,000 distinct CDR3 sequences, around 8% seen once. This TCR was recovered from a man between 50 and 70 years old who received an inactivated influenza vaccine. Sequencing used PBMCs from blood, obtained roughly 24 months after vaccination. The chain uses TRBV6-2 or TRBV6-3 and TRBJ2-2; no reliable D call. CDR3 amino acids: CASSYSPEVNTGELFF. The CDR3 nucleotides are TGTGCCAGCAGTTACTCGCCAGAGGTGAACACCGGGGAGCTGTTTTTT.